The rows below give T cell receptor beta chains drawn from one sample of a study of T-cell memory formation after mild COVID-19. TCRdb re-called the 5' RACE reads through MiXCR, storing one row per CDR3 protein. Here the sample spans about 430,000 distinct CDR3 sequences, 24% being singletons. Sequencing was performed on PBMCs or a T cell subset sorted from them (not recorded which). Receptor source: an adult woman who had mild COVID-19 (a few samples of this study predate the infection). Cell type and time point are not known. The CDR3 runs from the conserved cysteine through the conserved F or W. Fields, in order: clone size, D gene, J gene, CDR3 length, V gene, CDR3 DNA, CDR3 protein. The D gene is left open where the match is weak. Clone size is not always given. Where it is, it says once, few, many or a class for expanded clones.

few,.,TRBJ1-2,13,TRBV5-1,TGCGCCAGCAGCTTGGATGCGGCCTATGGCTACACCTTC,CASSLDAAYGYTF
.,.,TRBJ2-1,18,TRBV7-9,TGTGCCAGCAGCTTAGGGTGGGGGATACCGCGCCTTTACAATGAGCAGTTCTTC,CASSLGWGIPRLYNEQFF
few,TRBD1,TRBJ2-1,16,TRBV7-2,TGTGCCAGCAGCCTCTTAAGGACAGGGGGCAGGAATGAGCAGTTCTTC,CASSLLRTGGRNEQFF
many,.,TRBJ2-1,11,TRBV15,TGTGCCACCAGCAGAGAATATGAGCAGTTCTTC,CATSREYEQFF
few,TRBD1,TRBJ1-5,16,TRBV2,TGTGCCAGCAGTAAACCGGGACAGGGCGTCCGCCAGCCCCAGCATTTT,CASSKPGQGVRQPQHF
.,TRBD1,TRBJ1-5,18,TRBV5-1,TGCGCCAGCAGCTTCCCCTCGACAGGGGGCAAGGGCAATCAGCCCCAGCATTTT,CASSFPSTGGKGNQPQHF
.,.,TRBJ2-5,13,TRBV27,TGTGCCAGCAGCCGGCAGGGGATCCAGACCCAGTACTTC,CASSRQGIQTQYF
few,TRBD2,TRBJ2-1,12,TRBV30,TGTGCCTGTCTAGCGGGATACAATGAGCAGTTCTTC,CACLAGYNEQFF
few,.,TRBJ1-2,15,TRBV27,TGTGCCAGCAGTTCCTATACGGACAGCAGCTATGGCTACACCTTC,CASSSYTDSSYGYTF
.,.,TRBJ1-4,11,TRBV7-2,TGTGCCAGCAGCTCAGCCGAAAAACTGTTTTTT,CASSSAEKLFF
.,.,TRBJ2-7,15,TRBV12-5,TGTGCTAGTGGTTGGGGGGAGCTACCCACCTACGAGCAGTACTTC,CASGWGELPTYEQYF
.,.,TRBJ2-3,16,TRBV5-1,TGCGCCAGCAGCTCAGGACGCTACAGGGGCACAGATACGCAGTATTTT,CASSSGRYRGTDTQYF
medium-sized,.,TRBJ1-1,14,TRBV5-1,TGCGCCAGCAGCTTGTGGCAGGGGAACACTGAAGCTTTCTTT,CASSLWQGNTEAFF
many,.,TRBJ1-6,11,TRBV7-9,TGTGCCAGCAGCGGTAATTCACCCCTCCACTTT,CASSGNSPLHF
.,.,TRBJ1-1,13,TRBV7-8,TGTGCCAGCAGCCCCGTGAGGCCCACTGAAGCTTTCTTT,CASSPVRPTEAFF
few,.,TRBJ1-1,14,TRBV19,TGTGCCAGTAGTAACACGGGGATCGGCACTGAAGCTTTCTTT,CASSNTGIGTEAFF
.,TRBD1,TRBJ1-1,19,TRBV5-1,TGCGCCAGCAGCACCGGACAGGGGGTAATTACTCTAGAGGGCCCTGAAGCTTTCTTT,CASSTGQGVITLEGPEAFF
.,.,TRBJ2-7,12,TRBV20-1,TGCAGTGCTAGGGGGTATAGCCACGAGCAGTACTTC,CSARGYSHEQYF
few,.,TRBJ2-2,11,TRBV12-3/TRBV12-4,TGTGCCAGCAACCTAGACGGGGAGCTGTTTTTT,CASNLDGELFF
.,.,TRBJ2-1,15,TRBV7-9,TGTGCCAGCAGCCCACGAGGCCCATCAGGGGTCGAGCAGTTCTTC,CASSPRGPSGVEQFF
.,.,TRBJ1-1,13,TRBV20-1,TGCAGTGCTAGTCCGTCGGTAGTCACTGAAGCTTTCTTT,CSASPSVVTEAFF
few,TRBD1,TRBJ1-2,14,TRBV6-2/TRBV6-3,TGTGCCAGCAGTAACTCCCCGGACAGGGCTGGCTACACCTTC,CASSNSPDRAGYTF
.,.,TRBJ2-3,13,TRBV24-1,TGTGCCACCGGTGCGGACAGCACAGATACGCAGTATTTT,CATGADSTDTQYF
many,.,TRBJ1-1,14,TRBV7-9,TGTGCCAGCAGCTTAGCAGGGATGGTGGCTGAAGCTTTCTTT,CASSLAGMVAEAFF
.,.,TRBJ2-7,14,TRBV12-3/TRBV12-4,TGTGCCAGCAGTTTGGGGTCCTCGGGGAACGAGCAGTACTTC,CASSLGSSGNEQYF
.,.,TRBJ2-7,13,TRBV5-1,TGCGCCAGCAGCTTGGCCCAACAGGGCGGGCAGTACTTC,CASSLAQQGGQYF
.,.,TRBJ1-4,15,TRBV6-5,TGTGCCAGCAGCTCTCCCCGGCGGGGTAATGAAAAACTGTTTTTT,CASSSPRRGNEKLFF